The sample holds many counts of the clone carrying this T cell receptor (beta chain). This entry is derived from a study of human T cells and chemical hapten exposure. Individual cDNA molecules in this library carried unique molecular identifiers. TCRdb redid the calling of the reads with MiXCR, one entry per CDR3 protein. The repertoire consists of 100,000 to 150,000 distinct CDR3 sequences, with 8.5% to 9% occurring once and the leading ten covering roughly 1.5%. The CDR3 extends over 16 amino acids. Germline V gene data show CDR1 as LGHDT and CDR2 as YNNKEL (reference sequence). V gave up 0 bases and J gave up 0 bases, with 11 bases separating them. Total RNA extraction was carried out from unfractionated whole blood.

The sample was whole blood. This chain links TRBV3-1 with TRBJ1-1; D gene uncertain. The TCR originated in a human donor in good health. Some clones in this sample may be carry-over from other donors' samples. The CDR3 region is CASSQEGPGVNTEAFF. The CDR3 DNA reads as TGTGCCAGCAGCCAAGAAGGGCCAGGAGTGAACACTGAAGCTTTCTTT.